In its sample, the clone carrying this T cell receptor beta chain was seen a few times. The TCR beta profiling, which covered VDJ combination and CDR3 sequence, was carried out using genomic DNA as the template. TCRdb reanalysed the reads using MiXCR and keeps one entry per CDR3 protein. The sample lists under 500,000 distinct CDR3 sequences, about a third seen once, with around 0.82% in the top ten. Sequenced patients had shown CD8+CD57+ cell expansion by flow cytometry. This entry is derived from a study of CD8+CD57+ T cells in acquired aplastic anemia. The source is a human donor with aplastic anemia. The sequencing input was sorted CD4+, CD8+, or CD8+CD57+ T cells (not recorded which) from PBMCs.

Here the CDR3 reads CASSLPGRQRNTEAFF. The CDR3 DNA is TGTGCCAGCAGCTTACCGGGCAGACAGCGGAACACTGAAGCTTTCTTT. V gene TRBV7-2 combines with J gene TRBJ1-1; possible D gene TRBD1, 5 bases. The CDR3 is 16 residues long. Per germline, CDR1 SGHTA and CDR2 FQGNSA. Trimming pared 2 bases from V and 1 base from J, leaving 14 bases between.